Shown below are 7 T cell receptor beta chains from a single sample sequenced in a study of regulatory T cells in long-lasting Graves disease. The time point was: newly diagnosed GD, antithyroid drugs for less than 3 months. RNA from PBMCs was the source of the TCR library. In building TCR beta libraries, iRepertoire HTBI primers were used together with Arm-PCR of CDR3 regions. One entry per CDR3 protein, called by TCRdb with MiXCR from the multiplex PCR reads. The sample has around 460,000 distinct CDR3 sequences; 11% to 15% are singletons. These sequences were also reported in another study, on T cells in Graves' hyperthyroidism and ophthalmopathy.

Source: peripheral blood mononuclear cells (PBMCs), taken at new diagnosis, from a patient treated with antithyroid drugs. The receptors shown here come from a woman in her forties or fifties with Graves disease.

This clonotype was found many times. This CDR3 reads CASSLLQGLNTGELFF. In DNA form, the CDR3 reads TGTGCCAGCAGCTTACTACAGGGGCTGAACACCGGGGAGCTGTTTTTT. The rearrangement joins TRBV7-8 to TRBJ2-2; 7 nucleotides align to TRBD1. The V gene's germline CDR1 is SGHVS and CDR2 FQNEAQ. Unmatched junction bases numbered 4, after V lost 2 bases and J lost 1 base. The CDR3 contains 16 residues.

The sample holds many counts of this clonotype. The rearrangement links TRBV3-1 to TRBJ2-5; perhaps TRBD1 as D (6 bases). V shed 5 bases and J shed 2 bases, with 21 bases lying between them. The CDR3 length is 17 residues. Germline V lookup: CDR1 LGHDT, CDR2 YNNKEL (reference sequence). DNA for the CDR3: TGTGCCAGCAGCTACTATACCCTGGGACAATTACAAGAGACCCAGTACTTC. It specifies CASSYYTLGQLQETQYF.

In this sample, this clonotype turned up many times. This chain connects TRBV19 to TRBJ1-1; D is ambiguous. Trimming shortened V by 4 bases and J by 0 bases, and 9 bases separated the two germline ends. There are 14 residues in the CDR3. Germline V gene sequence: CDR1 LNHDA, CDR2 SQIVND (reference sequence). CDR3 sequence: CASSTQVMNTEAFF. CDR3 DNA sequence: TGTGCCAGTAGTACCCAGGTTATGAACACTGAAGCTTTCTTT.

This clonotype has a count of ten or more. CDR3: CASSLMTSMNTEAFF. The DNA for the CDR3 is TGTGCCAGCAGTCTGATGACAAGTATGAACACTGAAGCTTTCTTT. The chain employs TRBV28 and TRBJ1-1, with unresolved D. V was clipped by 5 bases and J by 0 bases, with 13 bases between them. From germline, CDR1 is MDHEN and CDR2 SYDVKM. The CDR3 has 15 amino acids.

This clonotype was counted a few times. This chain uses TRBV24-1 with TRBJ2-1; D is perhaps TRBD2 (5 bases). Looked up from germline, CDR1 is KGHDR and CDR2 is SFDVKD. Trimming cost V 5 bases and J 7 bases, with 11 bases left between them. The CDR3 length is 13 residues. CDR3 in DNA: TGTGCCACCAGTGCGTTCCGAGGGAATGAGCAGTTCTTC. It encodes CATSAFRGNEQFF.

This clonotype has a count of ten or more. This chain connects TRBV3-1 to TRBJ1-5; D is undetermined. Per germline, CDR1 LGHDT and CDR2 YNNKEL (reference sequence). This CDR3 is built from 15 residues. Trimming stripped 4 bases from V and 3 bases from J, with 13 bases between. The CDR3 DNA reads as TGTGCCAGCAGCCTCGGGCCGGTTGTCAATCAGCCCCAGCATTTT. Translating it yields CASSLGPVVNQPQHF.

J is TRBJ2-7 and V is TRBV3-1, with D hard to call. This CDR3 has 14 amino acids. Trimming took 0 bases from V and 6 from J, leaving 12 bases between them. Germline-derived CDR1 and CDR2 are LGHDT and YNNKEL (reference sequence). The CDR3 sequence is CASSQDLVAGEQYF. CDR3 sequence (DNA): TGTGCCAGCAGCCAAGACCTCGTGGCAGGCGAGCAGTACTTC.